These T cell receptor beta chains were read from a single sample in a study of blood T cell dynamics during melanoma immunotherapy. The repertoire was sequenced with immunoSEQ multiplex PCR; TCRdb's copy has only in-frame clones and lacks some. The data show approximately 15,000 clones, more than 70% seen once. Sequenced here: blood, sampled from a patient treated with checkpoint blockade. The source of these receptors is a human donor with melanoma. The CDR3 runs from the conserved cysteine through the conserved F or W. Each record gives: V gene, clone size, D gene, J gene, CDR3 DNA, CDR3 protein. The D gene is left open where the match is weak. Only part of the rows carry a size: once, few, many, or a class if the clone is expanded.

TRBV27	NA	NA	TRBJ1-1	TGTGCCAGCAGTTCCAGGGGTGGTGGTGAAGCTTTCTTT	CASSSRGGGEAFF
TRBV5-1	NA	NA	TRBJ1-6	TGCGCCAGCAGAAAAGGGCCCGACCCTTCACCCCTCCACTTT	CASRKGPDPSPLHF
TRBV4-1	NA	TRBD2	TRBJ2-2	TGCGCCAGCAGCCAAGGGACTAGCGGGCCGAACACCGGGGAGCTGTTTTTT	CASSQGTSGPNTGELFF
TRBV6-5	NA	NA	TRBJ1-4	TGTGCCAGCATTTGGGGTACTAATGAAAAACTGTTTTTT	CASIWGTNEKLFF
TRBV10-3	NA	NA	TRBJ2-7	TGTGCCATCAGTGAACGGGGGCAGGGGTACGAGCAGTACTTC	CAISERGQGYEQYF
TRBV28	few	NA	TRBJ1-1	TGTGCCAGCAGTCTTACAGAGAACACTGAAGCTTTCTTT	CASSLTENTEAFF
TRBV11-2	NA	TRBD1	TRBJ2-5	TGTGCCAGCAGCAAAACCGGACAGGGGTGGGTCCAAGAGACCCAGTACTTC	CASSKTGQGWVQETQYF
TRBV6-1	NA	NA	TRBJ1-5	TGTGCCAGCAGTGAAGTCGCGCATCAGCCCCAGCATTTT	CASSEVAHQPQHF
TRBV28	NA	NA	TRBJ1-2	TGTGCCAGCAGTTCCGACAGGACCCCCTCTTCTAACTATGGCTACACCTTC	CASSSDRTPSSNYGYTF
TRBV7-3	NA	NA	TRBJ2-7	TGTGCCAGCAGCTTAGGACCCGGCTTTATGAAACAGTACTTC	CASSLGPGFMKQYF
TRBV11-3	once	NA	TRBJ2-1	TGTGCCAGCAGCTTCAACGGCGGGGCAGGGGATGAGCAGTTCTTC	CASSFNGGAGDEQFF
TRBV7-9	NA	TRBD1	TRBJ1-4	TGTGCCAGCAGCTTTAGTTGGACAGGGAATGAAAAACTGTTTTTT	CASSFSWTGNEKLFF
TRBV10-3	NA	NA	TRBJ2-3	TGTGCCATCAGTGAGTCGCAGTTCCAGTCTAGCACAGATACGCAGTATTTT	CAISESQFQSSTDTQYF
TRBV5-1	NA	NA	TRBJ1-1	TGCGCCAGCAGCTTGGTTGGGGGGCTGGGCACTGAAGCTTTCTTT	CASSLVGGLGTEAFF
TRBV5-5	few	NA	TRBJ1-5	TGTGCCAGCACGTATCAGCCCCAGCATTTT	CASTYQPQHF
TRBV19	NA	NA	TRBJ1-6	TGTGCCAGTAGTATCCAGGTGGGCCAAAATTCACCCCTCCACTTT	CASSIQVGQNSPLHF
TRBV7-8	NA	NA	TRBJ1-2	TGTGCCAGCAGCTTAGCTGGCTACAACTATGGCTACACCTTC	CASSLAGYNYGYTF
TRBV28	NA	TRBD1	TRBJ1-5	TGTGCCAGCAGGACAGGGGCGGATCAGCCCCAGCATTTT	CASRTGADQPQHF
TRBV4-1	NA	NA	TRBJ2-5	TGCGCCAGCAGCCAAGTGGGCCCCCCTAAATCGGAGACCCAGTACTTC	CASSQVGPPKSETQYF
TRBV7-9	NA	TRBD2	TRBJ2-3	TGTGCCAGCAGCTTAGCTTCGGGGGGGGCCTCAGATACGCAGTATTTT	CASSLASGGASDTQYF
TRBV11-2	NA	TRBD1	TRBJ2-2	TGTGCCAGCAGCGCCGGAAACAGGGGGTCCACCGGGGAGCTGTTTTTT	CASSAGNRGSTGELFF
TRBV30	once	TRBD1	TRBJ2-2	TGTGCCTGTGCCCGACAGGGGTCGAACACCGGGGAGCTGTTTTTT	CACARQGSNTGELFF
TRBV4-1	few	NA	TRBJ1-6	TGCGCCAGCAGCCAAGGTGGGGGTCTCAATTCACCCCTCCACTTT	CASSQGGGLNSPLHF
TRBV28	NA	NA	TRBJ2-7	TGTGCCAGCAGTCTCGTTTACGAGCAGTACTTC	CASSLVYEQYF
TRBV11-2	few	NA	TRBJ2-3	TGTGCCAGCAGCTACCGGCCAGTTACAGGGAGTGGCACAGATACGCAGTATTTT	CASSYRPVTGSGTDTQYF
TRBV5-1	NA	NA	TRBJ2-7	TGCGCCAGCAAGGAGGAGACCTACGAGCAGTACTTC	CASKEETYEQYF
TRBV28	NA	NA	TRBJ1-1	TGTGCCAGCAACATACCGGGGGAACTGAACACTGAAGCTTTCTTT	CASNIPGELNTEAFF
TRBV7-3	NA	NA	TRBJ1-2	TGTGCCAGCAGCCCCCTCGGTGGGGGCGACTATGGCTACACCTTC	CASSPLGGGDYGYTF
TRBV6-5	NA	NA	TRBJ2-7	TGTGCCAGCAGTTACTCTCGGACAACCTACGAGCAGTACTTC	CASSYSRTTYEQYF
TRBV11-3	NA	NA	TRBJ2-7	TGTGCCAGCAGCTTAGGCGGGGCGGGACTCTACGAGCAGTACTTC	CASSLGGAGLYEQYF
TRBV11-2	NA	NA	TRBJ1-6	TGTGCCAGCAGCTTAGATCAGAACTATAATTCACCCCTCCACTTT	CASSLDQNYNSPLHF